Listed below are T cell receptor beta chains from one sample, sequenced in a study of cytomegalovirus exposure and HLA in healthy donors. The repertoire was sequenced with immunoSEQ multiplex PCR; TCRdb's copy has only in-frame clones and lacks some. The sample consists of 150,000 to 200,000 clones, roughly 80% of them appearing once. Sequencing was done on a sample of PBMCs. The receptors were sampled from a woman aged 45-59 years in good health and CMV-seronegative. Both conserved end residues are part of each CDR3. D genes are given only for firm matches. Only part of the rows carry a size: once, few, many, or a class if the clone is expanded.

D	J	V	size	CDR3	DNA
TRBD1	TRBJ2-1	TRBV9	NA	CASSGGTGSGEQFF	TGTGCCAGCAGCGGCGGGACAGGGAGTGGTGAGCAGTTCTTC
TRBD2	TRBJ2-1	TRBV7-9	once	CASSLERGGRARVDNEQFF	TGTGCCAGCAGCTTAGAACGCGGCGGGAGGGCCCGCGTCGACAATGAGCAGTTCTTC
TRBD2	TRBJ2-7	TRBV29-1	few	CSGRTSGSNYEQYF	TGCAGTGGACGGACTAGCGGGAGCAACTACGAGCAGTACTTC
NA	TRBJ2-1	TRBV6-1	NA	CASSEERGRANEQFF	TGTGCCAGCAGTGAGGAACGGGGGAGAGCCAATGAGCAGTTCTTC
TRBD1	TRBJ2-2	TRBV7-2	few	CASSSRTGGSGELFF	TGTGCCAGCAGCTCGCGGACAGGGGGCTCCGGGGAGCTGTTTTTT
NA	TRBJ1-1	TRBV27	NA	CASSPTRLNTEAFF	TGTGCCAGCAGTCCCACTAGGCTGAACACTGAAGCTTTCTTT
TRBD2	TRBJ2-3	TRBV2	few	CARGLAGGTNTQYF	TGTGCCAGGGGACTAGCGGGAGGTACGAATACGCAGTATTTT
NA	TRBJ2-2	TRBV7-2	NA	CASNLDRHTGELFF	TGTGCCAGCAACTTAGACAGACACACCGGGGAGCTGTTTTTT
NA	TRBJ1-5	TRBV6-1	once	CASSEVGGLSNQPQHF	TGTGCCAGCAGTGAAGTGGGAGGCCTTAGCAATCAGCCCCAGCATTTT
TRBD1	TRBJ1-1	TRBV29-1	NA	CSVRDRRGMNTEAFF	TGCAGCGTTCGGGACAGGAGGGGAATGAACACTGAAGCTTTCTTT
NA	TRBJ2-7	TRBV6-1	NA	CASSARGHSSYEQYF	TGTGCCAGCAGTGCCAGGGGCCATTCGTCCTACGAGCAGTACTTC
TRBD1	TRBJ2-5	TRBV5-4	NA	CASSYGDRGKETQYF	TGTGCCAGCAGCTACGGGGACAGGGGAAAGGAGACCCAGTACTTC
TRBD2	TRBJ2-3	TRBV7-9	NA	CASSLALGGGDTQYF	TGTGCCAGCAGCTTAGCGCTTGGGGGGGGAGATACGCAGTATTTT
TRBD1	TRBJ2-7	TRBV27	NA	CASSPLGQFLEQYF	TGTGCCAGCAGTCCCCTGGGACAGTTCTTGGAGCAGTACTTC
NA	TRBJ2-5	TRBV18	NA	CASSADPQGETQYF	TGTGCCAGCTCAGCTGATCCGCAGGGAGAGACCCAGTACTTC
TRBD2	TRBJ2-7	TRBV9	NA	CASSRGGGDEQYF	TGTGCCAGCAGCCGCGGGGGGGGAGACGAGCAGTACTTC
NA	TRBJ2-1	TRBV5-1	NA	CASSLGQSYNEQFF	TGCGCCAGCAGCTTGGGACAGAGCTACAATGAGCAGTTCTTC
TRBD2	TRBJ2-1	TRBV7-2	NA	CASSLSGLANEQFF	TGTGCCAGCAGCTTAAGCGGACTAGCTAATGAGCAGTTCTTC
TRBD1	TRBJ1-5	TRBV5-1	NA	CASSLAGTVNQPQHF	TGCGCCAGCAGCTTGGCCGGGACAGTTAATCAGCCCCAGCATTTT
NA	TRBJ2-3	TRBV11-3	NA	CASSSTRSQGTQYF	TGTGCCAGCAGCTCCACCCGCTCCCAGGGGACGCAGTATTTT
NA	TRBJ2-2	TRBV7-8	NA	CASSLLQDPGELFF	TGTGCCAGCAGCTTACTTCAGGATCCCGGGGAGCTGTTTTTT
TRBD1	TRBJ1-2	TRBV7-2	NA	CASSPDRVGYTF	TGTGCCAGCAGCCCCGACAGGGTCGGCTACACCTTC
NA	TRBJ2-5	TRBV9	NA	CASSVRSGQGVGETQYF	TGTGCCAGCAGCGTACGGAGCGGGCAGGGGGTAGGAGAGACCCAGTACTTC
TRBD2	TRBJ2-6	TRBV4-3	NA	CASSQDWSAGGPGANVLTF	TGCGCCAGCAGCCAAGATTGGTCAGCGGGAGGGCCTGGGGCCAACGTCCTGACTTTC
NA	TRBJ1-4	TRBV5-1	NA	CASSRGANEKLFF	TGCGCCAGCAGCCGGGGGGCTAATGAAAAACTGTTTTTT
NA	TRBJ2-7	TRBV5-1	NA	CASSLADRTYEQYF	TGCGCCAGCAGCTTGGCTGACAGAACCTACGAGCAGTACTTC
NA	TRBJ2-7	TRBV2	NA	CASSKEGSGYEQYF	TGTGCCAGCAGTAAAGAGGGCTCAGGGTACGAGCAGTACTTC
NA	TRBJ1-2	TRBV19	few	CASSTFRRVYTF	TGTGCCAGTAGTACCTTTAGGAGGGTTTACACCTTC
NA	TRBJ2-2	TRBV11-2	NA	CASSAQGPRVTGELFF	TGTGCCAGCAGTGCACAGGGCCCCCGGGTCACCGGGGAGCTGTTTTTT
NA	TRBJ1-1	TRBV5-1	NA	CASSLAGVGAFF	TGCGCCAGCAGCTTGGCCGGGGTTGGCGCTTTCTTT
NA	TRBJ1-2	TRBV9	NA	CASSANTGFAGGYTF	TGTGCCAGCAGCGCCAACACAGGGTTTGCCGGTGGCTACACCTTC
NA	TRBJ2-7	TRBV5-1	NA	CASSLPGTSKYEQYF	TGCGCCAGCAGCTTGCCCGGGACATCTAAATACGAGCAGTACTTC
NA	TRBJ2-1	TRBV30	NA	CAWSVRDNEQFF	TGTGCCTGGAGTGTACGGGACAATGAGCAGTTCTTC
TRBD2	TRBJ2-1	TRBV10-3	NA	CAISVKRERDEQFF	TGTGCCATCAGTGTTAAGCGGGAGCGCGATGAGCAGTTCTTC
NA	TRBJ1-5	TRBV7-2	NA	CASSRTLPRNQPQHF	TGTGCCAGCAGCCGGACTTTACCACGCAATCAGCCCCAGCATTTT
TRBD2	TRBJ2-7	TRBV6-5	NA	CASKFSGERLYEQYF	TGTGCCAGCAAGTTTAGCGGGGAAAGGCTCTACGAGCAGTACTTC
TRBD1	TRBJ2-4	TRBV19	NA	CASSMTGSLLAKNIQYF	TGTGCCAGTAGTATGACAGGGAGTTTGCTAGCCAAAAACATTCAGTACTTC
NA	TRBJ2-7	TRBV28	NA	CASRWRGAAYEQYF	TGTGCCAGCAGATGGCGGGGTGCCGCCTACGAGCAGTACTTC
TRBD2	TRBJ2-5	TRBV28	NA	CASSAPGGGQETQYF	TGTGCCAGCAGTGCCCCCGGGGGGGGCCAAGAGACCCAGTACTTC
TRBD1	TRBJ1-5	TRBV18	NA	CASSEYDRVNSNQPQHF	TGTGCCAGCTCAGAATACGACAGGGTAAATAGCAATCAGCCCCAGCATTTT
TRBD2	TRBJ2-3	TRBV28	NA	CASSRGGTDTQYF	TGTGCCAGCTCTCGCGGGGGTACAGATACGCAGTATTTT
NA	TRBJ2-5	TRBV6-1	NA	CASRKDLPPGETQYF	TGTGCCAGCCGTAAAGACCTACCGCCAGGAGAGACCCAGTACTTC
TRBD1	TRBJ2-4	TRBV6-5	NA	CASSYSTGGDIQYF	TGTGCCAGCAGTTACTCTACAGGGGGAGACATTCAGTACTTC
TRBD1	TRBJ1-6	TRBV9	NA	CASSVDRGKSPLHF	TGTGCCAGCAGCGTAGACAGGGGAAAATCACCCCTCCACTTT
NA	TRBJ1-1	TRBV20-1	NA	CSARGGVEAFF	TGCAGTGCTAGGGGGGGGGTTGAAGCTTTCTTT
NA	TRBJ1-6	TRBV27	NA	CASTPGHPSGPLHF	TGTGCCAGCACCCCCGGACATCCCTCAGGACCCCTCCACTTT
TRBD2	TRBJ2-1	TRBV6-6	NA	CASSSTSGRTNEQFF	TGTGCCAGCAGCTCAACTAGCGGGAGGACGAATGAGCAGTTCTTC
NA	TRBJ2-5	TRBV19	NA	CASSILRGTGGETQYF	TGTGCCAGTAGTATACTCAGGGGTACGGGTGGAGAGACCCAGTACTTC
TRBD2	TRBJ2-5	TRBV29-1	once	CSAGGATLAGGLGETQYF	TGCAGCGCTGGAGGGGCAACTTTAGCGGGGGGACTTGGAGAGACCCAGTACTTC
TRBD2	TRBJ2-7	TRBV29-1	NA	CTGGASGNLGEQYF	TGCACCGGCGGGGCTAGCGGCAACTTAGGGGAGCAGTACTTC